What follows describes a single T cell receptor beta chain. As originally analysed: Nucleated cell number was recorded as an estimate derived from reference gene primer amplification. The data were produced by immunoSEQ multiplex PCR, yet TCRdb's version contains in-frame clones alone and is incomplete. V and J calls and clone size are those listed in that table; D and trimming were worked out from the DNA. The repertoire holds approximately 80,000 clones, with approximately 85% as singletons. This sample is drawn from a study of blood T cell repertoires in COVID-19. Study-wide background: Samples came from the United States, Italy and Spain, spanning acute and convalescent COVID-19. Sources were T cells, B-cell-depleted T cells, or PBMCs; the material itself was cDNA or gDNA.

The sequencing input was peripheral blood. The TCR originated in a human donor in a cohort sampled during active COVID-19.

In nucleotides, the CDR3 is TGTGCCAGAAGCCCAGGGACTTCCCCCTCCTACAATGAGCAGTTCTTC. Translating gives CARSPGTSPSYNEQFF. The chain links TRBV5-3 to TRBJ2-1, with D maybe TRBD2 (6 bases). TRBV5-3 belongs to the ORF category, with a function that is uncertain. The V gene lost 4 bases and the J gene lost 0 bases, with 14 bases spanning the gap. The CDR3 has 16 residues.